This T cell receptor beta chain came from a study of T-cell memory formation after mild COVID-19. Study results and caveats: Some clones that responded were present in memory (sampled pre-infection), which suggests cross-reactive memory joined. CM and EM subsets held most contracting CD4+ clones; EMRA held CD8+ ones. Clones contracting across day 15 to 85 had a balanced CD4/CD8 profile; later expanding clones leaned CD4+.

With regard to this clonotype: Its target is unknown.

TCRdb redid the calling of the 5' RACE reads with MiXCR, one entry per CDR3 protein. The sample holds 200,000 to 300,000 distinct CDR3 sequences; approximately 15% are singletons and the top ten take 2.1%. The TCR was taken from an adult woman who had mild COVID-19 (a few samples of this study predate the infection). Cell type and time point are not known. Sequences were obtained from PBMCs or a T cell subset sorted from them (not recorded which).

The CDR3 loop reads CASSYSTSGRGYEQYF. In nucleotides, the CDR3 is TGTGCCAGCAGTTACTCGACTAGCGGGAGGGGCTACGAGCAGTACTTC. The genes are TRBV6-2 or TRBV6-3 and TRBJ2-7, with 14 bases that match TRBD2. The ends lost 0 bases at V and 3 bases at J; junction bases unmatched: 1. Germline loops: CDR1 MNHEY, CDR2 SVGEGT. CDR3 length: 16 amino acids.